The entry below gives a single TCR beta chain sequence along with its context. The sample originates from a study of blood T cell repertoires in COVID-19. On the study more broadly: Sources were T cells, B-cell-depleted T cells, or PBMCs; the material itself was cDNA or gDNA.

Study processing details: From reference gene primer amplification, estimates of nucleated cell counts were derived. Method: immunoSEQ multiplex PCR; TCRdb's copy keeps in-frame clones and lacks some. That table supplies the V and J calls and clone size; D and trimming were determined from the DNA. In the table there are approximately 94,000 clones, 87% of which are singletons. This TCR derives from a man aged 25-45 years in a cohort sampled during active COVID-19. Sequenced input: peripheral blood.

CDR3 DNA sequence: TGTGCCAGCAGCGTAGCTACGGGAGGAGCGGGGGTTTCCTACAATGAGCAGTTCTTC. Translation gives CASSVATGGAGVSYNEQFF. The J gene is TRBJ2-1, the V gene TRBV9; 8 bases map to TRBD2. After removal of 0 bases from V and 1 base from J, the junction contained 12 bases not matched to a gene. Germline V gene data show CDR1 as SGDLS and CDR2 as YYNGEE. The CDR3 extends over 19 amino acids.